The 11 T cell receptor beta chains given below trace back to one sample, sequenced in a study of spatial heterogeneity in lung cancer. Study-level results: Tumors with more nonsynonymous mutations had more expanded intratumoral alpha and beta TCRs.

What these receptors recognize is not known. MiXCR, applied by TCRdb to the 5' RACE reads, yields one record per CDR3 protein. The sample contains about 9,800 distinct CDR3 sequences, roughly 56% of which appear only once. Time point indicated: sample taken at primary tumor resection. Sample: lung tumor tissue, taken at surgery. Source of these receptors: a female donor with early-stage non-small cell lung cancer.

This clonotype was detected once. This beta chain is an unintended read in a library built for alpha chains; its size means little. The J gene is TRBJ2-7, the V gene TRBV7-8; 14 bases line up with TRBD2. CDR1 and CDR2 from the germline V gene are SGHVS and FQNEAQ. The J segment lost 4 bases and the V segment lost 5 bases, leaving 7 bases of the junction unmatched. This CDR3 spans 16 amino acids. The CDR3 region has the DNA TGTGCCAGCAGCGGGACTAGCGGGAGCGGTAGGTACGAGCAGTACTTC. The encoded protein is CASSGTSGSGRYEQYF. Together with reference TRBV7-8 and TRBJ2-7, the CDR3 gives the full variable domain: GAGVSQSPRYKVAKRGQDVALRCDPISGHVSLFWYQQALGQGPEFLTYFQNEAQLDKSGLPSDRFFAERPEGSVSTLKIQRTQQEDSAVYLCASSGTSGSGRYEQYFGPGTRLTVT.

Details on this clonotype: This beta chain lies outside the target of a library built for alpha chains; its clone size means little. V usage is TRBV2 and J usage is TRBJ1-4; 7 bases match TRBD1. CDR3 size: 11 residues. J gave up 13 bases and V 6 bases, and 5 bases lay outside the gene matches. Germline assignment: CDR1 SNHLY and CDR2 FYNNEI. The CDR3 DNA is TGTGCCAGCAGAGACAGGGTTGGACTGTTTTTT. Protein: CASRDRVGLFF. The variable domain in full, completed from reference TRBV2 and TRBJ1-4, reads EPEVTQTPSHQVTQMGQEVILRCVPISNHLYFYWYRQILGQKVEFLVSFYNNEISEKSEIFDDQFSVERPDGSNFTLKIRSTKLEDSAMYFCASRDRVGLFFGSGTQLSVL.

Points on this clonotype: Because this beta chain is a stray read in a library intended to capture alpha chains, its abundance should not be given much weight. The CDR3 DNA follows: TGTGCCAGCAGTTACAACGGGGTAAATTCACCCCTCCACTTT. Its protein is CASSYNGVNSPLHF. The chain combines TRBV6-5 with TRBJ1-6; D gene uncertain. Trimming cost V 2 bases and J 7 bases, with 9 bases left between them. Germline loops: CDR1 MNHEY, CDR2 SVGAGI. The CDR3 sequence is 14 residues long.

This clonotype was observed a few times. For a library built for alpha chains, this beta chain is a stray read; little rests on its size. The chain uses TRBV15 and TRBJ2-1, with 7 nucleotides matching TRBD1. Germline V gene data show CDR1 as LNHNV and CDR2 as YYDKDF (reference sequence). Unmatched junction bases numbered 10, after V lost 2 bases and J lost 6 bases. CDR3 size: 16 residues. The CDR3 DNA is TGTGCCACCAGCAGATCGGGGACAGTTAAGGTCAATGAGCAGTTCTTC. Its translation: CATSRSGTVKVNEQFF.

A few counts support this clonotype. In a library made to pick up alpha chains, this beta chain is a stray read with a size that means little. The J gene is TRBJ2-1, the V gene TRBV12-3 or TRBV12-4; D is uncertain. The CDR3 spans 12 residues. V lost 2 bases and J 7 bases, leaving 6 bases between the germline ends. CDR3 in amino acids: CASSLSGNEQFF. The CDR3 nucleotides read TGTGCCAGCAGTTTATCCGGTAATGAGCAGTTCTTC.

About this clonotype itself: Being off target in a library aimed at alpha chains, this beta chain has a size of little meaning. The V call is TRBV6-2 or TRBV6-3, the J call TRBJ1-2; D is unresolved. CDR1 MNHEY and CDR2 SVGEGT come from the germline V gene. V lost 4 bases and J 5 bases, leaving 11 bases between the germline ends. The CDR3 length is 13 residues. This CDR3 reads CASSFGRAYGYTF. CDR3 coding DNA: TGTGCCAGCAGTTTTGGGCGGGCTTATGGCTACACCTTC.

This clonotype was counted a few times. Since the library was made to target alpha chains, this beta chain is a stray read and its abundance is not meaningful. The rearrangement uses TRBV27 and TRBJ2-7; D is unclear. Germline V lookup: CDR1 MNHEY, CDR2 SMNVEV (reference sequence). This CDR3 spans 15 amino acids. Trimming cost V 5 bases and J 3 bases, with 17 bases left between them. The DNA of the CDR3 is TGTGCCAGCAGTCGACGACAACTGGTTAACTACGAGCAGTACTTC. This codes for CASSRRQLVNYEQYF.

This clonotype showed up just a few times. This may come from a read error, since a much larger clone is one base off. With the library built for alpha chains, this beta chain is off target and its frequency is not meaningful. This chain joins TRBV7-2 and TRBJ2-7; no clear D gene. Trimming cost V 5 bases and J 6 bases, with 17 bases left between them. The CDR3 is 14 amino acids. Germline V gene data show CDR1 as SGHTA and CDR2 as FQGNSA. CDR3 sequence reads: CASSIIYGSTEQYF. CDR3 in DNA: TGTGCCAGCAGCATCATCTACGGGTCGACCGAGCAGTACTTC.

This clonotype was counted a few times. This beta chain is off target for a library built for alpha chains, so its abundance means little. V gene TRBV18 combines with J gene TRBJ1-1; D remains unclear. This CDR3 has 14 amino acids. Trimming cost V 1 base and J 3 bases, with 9 bases left between them. The germline V gene has CDR1 KGHSH and CDR2 LQKENI. The CDR3 here is CASSPRVLDTEAFF. DNA of the CDR3: TGTGCCAGCTCACCACGAGTTCTGGACACTGAAGCTTTCTTT.

This clonotype was seen only a few times. Because this beta chain is a stray read in a library intended to capture alpha chains, its abundance should not be given much weight. V is TRBV6-5 and J is TRBJ1-2, with D hard to call. Trimming stripped 0 bases from V and 6 bases from J, with 14 bases between. The CDR3 totals 15 residues. Germline-derived CDR1 and CDR2 are MNHEY and SVGAGI. CDR3: CASSYSKGSRDGYTF. Written as DNA, the CDR3 is TGTGCCAGCAGTTACTCGAAGGGTAGTAGGGATGGCTACACCTTC.

In regard to this clonotype: This beta chain is an unintended read in a library built for alpha chains; its size means little. This chain connects TRBV4-3 to TRBJ2-7; TRBD1 agrees at 7 bases. Germline V gene data show CDR1 as LGHNA and CDR2 as YSLEER. V lost 4 bases and J lost 2; bases outside the gene matches: 5. This CDR3 spans 14 amino acids. The CDR3 bases are TGCGCCAGCAGCCGTTACAGGGGCCCCTACGAGCAGTACTTC. This codes for CASSRYRGPYEQYF.